This is a list of T cell receptor beta chains from one sample in a study of blood T cell repertoires in COVID-19. Profiling relied on immunoSEQ multiplex PCR, and the TCRdb table lists in-frame clones only, not all of them. Of approximately 230,000 clones listed, roughly four fifths are singletons. The specimen was PBMCs or T cells enriched from blood (not recorded which). Every receptor here comes from a man aged 40-55 years who had recovered from COVID-19. CDR3s include the opening cysteine and the closing phenylalanine or tryptophan. A D gene is named only where the DNA matches it firmly. Clone size is not always given. Where it is, it says once, few, many or a class for expanded clones.

J	D	size	V	length	DNA	CDR3
TRBJ1-5	-	few	TRBV3-1/TRBV3-2	15	TGTGCCAGCAGCGCATCGACAGGACCTAATCAGCCCCAGCATTTT	CASSASTGPNQPQHF
TRBJ2-1	-	-	TRBV12-3/TRBV12-4	12	TGTGCCAGCAGTTTACTGACGGGAGAGCAGTTCTTC	CASSLLTGEQFF
TRBJ1-1	-	-	TRBV4-1	15	TGCGCCAGCAGCCAAGATCCGTGGGGGGGCACTGAAGCTTTCTTT	CASSQDPWGGTEAFF
TRBJ2-2	TRBD2	-	TRBV7-6	17	TGTGCCAGCAGTTGGACTAGCGGGAGATCAGACACCGGGGAGCTGTTTTTT	CASSWTSGRSDTGELFF
TRBJ2-5	TRBD1	-	TRBV4-2	16	TGTGCCAGCAGCCAACCCGGGACAGGGGAGTGGGAGACCCAGTACTTC	CASSQPGTGEWETQYF
TRBJ1-1	TRBD1	-	TRBV18	14	TGTGCCAGCTCCAAGACAGGGAAACTCACTGAAGCTTTCTTT	CASSKTGKLTEAFF
TRBJ2-7	-	-	TRBV29-1	14	TGCAGCGTTGAATCGCCGGTTAGCTCCTACGAGCAGTACTTC	CSVESPVSSYEQYF
TRBJ2-1	TRBD1	-	TRBV29-1	11	TGCAGCGTTGGACAGGGCAATGAGCAGTTCTTC	CSVGQGNEQFF
TRBJ1-3	-	-	TRBV6-5	14	TGTGCCAGCAGTTACACGGGACACGGAAACACCATATATTTT	CASSYTGHGNTIYF
TRBJ2-3	-	-	TRBV6-2/TRBV6-3	14	TGTGCCAGCAGTTACGAGGCTAGCACAGATACGCAGTATTTT	CASSYEASTDTQYF
TRBJ1-3	-	-	TRBV21-1	13	TGTGCCAGCAGCTGCCGGGACTCCAACACCATATATTTT	CASSCRDSNTIYF
TRBJ1-2	-	-	TRBV19	11	TGTGCCAGTAGTGAGGGGGATGGCTACACCTTC	CASSEGDGYTF
TRBJ2-5	-	-	TRBV25-1	13	TGTGCCAGCAGTTTGAGACAGACGGAGACCCAGTACTTC	CASSLRQTETQYF
TRBJ1-2	TRBD1	-	TRBV5-1	14	TGCGCCAGCAGCTCGGGACAGGGTGGCTATGGCTACACCTTC	CASSSGQGGYGYTF
TRBJ1-1	-	-	TRBV18	13	TGTGCCAGCTCACCGGCGGCGGGGACTGAAGCTTTCTTT	CASSPAAGTEAFF
TRBJ2-3	TRBD1	-	TRBV15	15	TGTGCCACCAGCGGCTTACAGGGGGCGACAGATACGCAGTATTTT	CATSGLQGATDTQYF
TRBJ2-7	TRBD2	-	TRBV4-1	15	TGCGCCAGCAGCTCCCGTGATAGCGGGGCCTACGAGCAGTACTTC	CASSSRDSGAYEQYF
TRBJ1-2	TRBD1	few	TRBV5-1	14	TGCGCCAGCAGCTTGTTTGGACAGGGGGGTGGCTACACCTTC	CASSLFGQGGGYTF
TRBJ2-3	-	-	TRBV5-1	16	TGCGCCAGCAGCAGAGGGACTGGTTGGGGCACAGATACGCAGTATTTT	CASSRGTGWGTDTQYF
TRBJ1-2	TRBD1	-	TRBV5-4	12	TGTGCCAGCAGCAGGACAGGGGTTGGCTACACCTTC	CASSRTGVGYTF
TRBJ2-1	TRBD2	-	TRBV18	17	TGTGCCAGCTCACCTCGCCCTAGCGGGAGGGCCGGGAATGAGCAGTTCTTC	CASSPRPSGRAGNEQFF
TRBJ2-5	TRBD1	-	TRBV7-2	14	TGTGCCAGCAGCTTGAACAGGGGCGGAGAGACCCAGTACTTC	CASSLNRGGETQYF